Each of the 5 T cell receptor beta chains below was sequenced from the same sample in a study of T cell clonotyping in hematopoietic cell transplantation. Clones were sequenced by immunoSEQ multiplex PCR, and TCRdb holds only the in-frame ones, with some missing. The sample has more than 15,000 clones, about two thirds seen once; the top ten hold 12%. The source material was PBMCs, sampled 30 days after allogeneic stem cell transplant. The receptor set was obtained from a male patient in his fifties who had an allogeneic stem cell transplant from an unrelated donor, so T cells may come from the graft donor. Some clones in this sample may be carry-over from other donors' samples.

The chain recombines TRBV5-6 with TRBJ2-5; D is ambiguous. The CDR3 length is 14 residues. Germline assignment: CDR1 SGHDT and CDR2 YYEEEE. The V end lost 4 bases, the J end lost 4 bases, and 14 bases lay between the germline ends. The CDR3 DNA sequence: TGTGCCAGCAGCCCGGCCATAGCCCCAGAGACCCAGTACTTC. Translated, it gives CASSPAIAPETQYF.

V and J are TRBV7-2 and TRBJ2-3; 9 nucleotides match TRBD2. The CDR3 is 15 amino acids. Germline CDR1 SGHTA, CDR2 FQGNSA. V shed 5 bases and J 7 bases; nucleotides not matched to a gene: 10. Written as DNA, the CDR3 is TGTGCCAGCAGCCGGCGATCTAGCGGGGATAATACGCAGTATTTT. It yields the protein CASSRRSSGDNTQYF.

CDR3 coding DNA: TGTGCCAGCAGCTCGTCGCATCGTTTTGGGGCTGAAGCTTTCTTT. Amino acid sequence: CASSSSHRFGAEAFF. V and J are TRBV13 and TRBJ1-1; no clear D gene. The CDR3 spans 15 residues. V lost 4 bases and J 6 bases, leaving 18 bases between the germline ends. The germline V gene encodes CDR1 PRHDT and CDR2 FYEKMQ (reference sequence).

This chain connects TRBV4-3 to TRBJ1-2; weak D call: TRBD1 (6 bases). V lost 1 base to trimming and J lost 0 bases, with 15 bases between them. This CDR3 is built from 17 residues. Germline assignment: CDR1 LGHNA and CDR2 YSLEER. As DNA, the CDR3 is TGCGCCAGCAGCCAAGGCCAGGGGCGCCGAGCTAACTATGGCTACACCTTC. As protein: CASSQGQGRRANYGYTF.

The chain uses TRBV2 and TRBJ2-5; D is possibly TRBD2 (6 bases). The germline V and J ends were trimmed by 4 bases and 3 bases, with 12 bases remaining between them. Germline CDR1 SNHLY, CDR2 FYNNEI. The CDR3 spans 14 residues. The CDR3 is CASSGEWGEETQYF. In nucleotides, the CDR3 is TGTGCCAGCAGTGGGGAGTGGGGGGAAGAGACCCAGTACTTC.